The 22 T cell receptor beta chains given below trace back to one sample, sequenced in a study of shared clonotypes between healthy human individuals. Produced via immunoSEQ multiplex PCR; TCRdb's table is partial and in-frame only. This table holds 2 million to 2.5 million clones, around 93% found once. The sample comprised naive CD4+ T cells from PBMCs. Subset: CD45RA+ positively selected. The receptors were gathered from a man between 18 and 35 years old in good health. Some clones in this sample may be carry-over from other donors' samples.

A few counts support this clone. Other nucleotide sequences in the sample specify the same CDR3. This sequence joins TRBV5-1 and TRBJ1-1, with 9 positions matching TRBD1. Germline loops: CDR1 SGHRS, CDR2 YFSETQ. The CDR3 contains 14 residues. Trimming at V came to 2 bases and at J to 5 bases, leaving 4 bases not matched to a gene. This CDR3 is CASSLGQGRTEAFF. DNA of the CDR3: TGCGCCAGCAGCTTAGGACAGGGGAGAACTGAAGCTTTCTTT.

Comments on this clone: The sample contains more than one DNA sequence encoding this CDR3. V is TRBV11-3 and J is TRBJ1-1; no definite D call. This CDR3 comprises 13 residues. Germline V gene lookup returns CDR1 SGHNT and CDR2 YENEEA. Deletions cut 2 bases from V and 3 bases from J, with 7 bases between. CDR3 region: CASSLRGDTEAFF. For the CDR3, the DNA is TGTGCCAGCAGCTTACGAGGTGACACTGAAGCTTTCTTT.

The V call is TRBV6-5, the J call TRBJ2-1, with 11 bases identical to TRBD2. J gave up 8 bases and V 8 bases, and 5 bases lay outside the gene matches. The germline CDR1 and CDR2 sequences are MNHEY and SVGAGI. The CDR3 totals 13 residues. The CDR3 nucleotides are TGTGCCAGCCTAGCGGGAGGATCCTATGAGCAGTTCTTC. Translating gives CASLAGGSYEQFF.

The chain recombines TRBV10-3 with TRBJ2-7, with TRBD1 matching over 8 bases. CDR1 is ENHRY, CDR2 SYGVKD, per germline. With V trimmed by 6 bases and J by 2 bases, 6 bases remained unmatched. The CDR3 consists of 14 residues. The CDR3 protein is CAIRAGTGTYEQYF. CDR3 sequence (DNA): TGTGCCATCAGGGCCGGGACAGGAACCTACGAGCAGTACTTC.

The J gene is TRBJ1-2, the V gene TRBV10-1; D gene unclear. The V gene's germline CDR1 is WNHNN and CDR2 SYGVQD (reference sequence). CDR3 size: 17 residues. V was clipped by 4 bases and J by 8 bases, with 26 bases between them. The CDR3 DNA sequence: TGCGCCAGCAGTGTAGGGCTCTCCAGGCCTCGCCCTTGCGGCTACACCTTC. Translation: CASSVGLSRPRPCGYTF.

The chain carries TRBV7-2 and TRBJ1-5; D unresolved. The V gene lost 2 bases and the J gene lost 6 bases, with 14 bases spanning the gap. The CDR3 is 15 residues long. Germline lookup yields CDR1 SGHTA and CDR2 FQGNSA. The CDR3, as DNA: TGTGCCAGCAGCTTAAAGGGCGGGGAGGGTCAGCCCCAGCATTTT. Protein product: CASSLKGGEGQPQHF.

The chain recombines TRBV5-1 with TRBJ2-1; 9 nucleotides align to TRBD2. Germline loops: CDR1 SGHRS, CDR2 YFSETQ. The CDR3 spans 14 residues. V gave up 7 bases and J gave up 7 bases; unmatched junction bases: 9. The CDR3 loop is CASSPSGELNEQFF. CDR3 bases: TGCGCCAGCTCCCCTAGCGGGGAGTTGAATGAGCAGTTCTTC.

The V and J genes are TRBV6-6 and TRBJ2-1, with TRBD2 matching 13 bases. The germline gives CDR1 MNHNY, CDR2 SVGAGI (reference sequence). Trimming cost V 7 bases and J 8 bases; bases outside gene matches: 11. The CDR3 has 16 residues. Here the CDR3 DNA reads TGTGCCAGCACCCGGGACCTCGGACTAGCGGGAGATGAGCAGTTCTTC. Protein sequence: CASTRDLGLAGDEQFF.

V and J are TRBV30 and TRBJ1-5; 11 nucleotides agree with TRBD1. The ends lost 3 bases at V and 1 base at J; junction bases unmatched: 5. The CDR3 runs to 16 residues. In germline, CDR1 is GTSNPN, CDR2 SVGIG (reference sequence). CDR3 sequence reads: CAWSPGQGASNQPQHF. The CDR3 DNA is TGTGCCTGGAGCCCCGGACAGGGGGCAAGCAATCAGCCCCAGCATTTT.

The chain links TRBV6-1 to TRBJ2-1; 9 nucleotides align to TRBD2. CDR3 length: 13 residues. Germline V CDR1 and CDR2: MNHNS, SASEGT. Unmatched junction bases numbered 8, after V lost 4 bases and J lost 13 bases. The CDR3 DNA reads as TGTGCCAGCAGTGCGGTGCGGGAGGGTAGTCAGTTCTTC. It is translated as CASSAVREGSQFF.

This sequence joins TRBV5-8 and TRBJ2-6; D remains ambiguous. This CDR3 has 15 residues. The V end was cut by 2 bases, the J end by 0 bases, with 6 bases between. Germline V gene sequence: CDR1 SGHTS, CDR2 YDEGEE. CDR3 in amino acids: CASSFGNSGANVLTF. CDR3 sequence (DNA): TGTGCCAGCAGCTTTGGCAACTCTGGGGCCAACGTCCTGACTTTC.

This chain links TRBV28 with TRBJ2-7, with a weak D call TRBD2 (5 bases). Trimming left V 5 bases short and J 1 base short, with 15 bases between. The germline CDR1 and CDR2 sequences are MDHEN and SYDVKM. The CDR3 has 15 amino acids. The CDR3 coding sequence is TGTGCCAGCAGTCCCAATGGGGAGTTTTCCTACGAGCAGTACTTC. Translation gives CASSPNGEFSYEQYF.

The V and J genes are TRBV7-9 and TRBJ2-5, with D hard to call. V dropped 2 bases and J dropped 5 bases, with 9 bases sitting between them. Germline CDR1 is SEHNR and CDR2 is FQNEAQ (reference sequence). The CDR3 has 13 amino acids. The CDR3 loop reads CASSLRVGETQYF. The CDR3 nucleotides are TGTGCCAGCAGCTTACGAGTCGGGGAGACCCAGTACTTC.

In the case of this clone: The sample contains more than one DNA sequence encoding this CDR3. The chain employs TRBV28 and TRBJ2-7; no reliable D call. The CDR3 runs 13 residues. The germline V gene encodes CDR1 MDHEN and CDR2 SYDVKM. Trimming removed 6 bases at V and 0 bases at J, with 9 bases between. CDR3 sequence: CASSSPSSYEQYF. CDR3 DNA sequence: TGTGCCAGCAGCAGCCCCAGCTCCTACGAGCAGTACTTC.

The chain joins TRBV5-1 to TRBJ2-1; 7 bases are shared with TRBD2. The V gene's germline CDR1 is SGHRS and CDR2 YFSETQ. V was pared by 0 bases and J by 7 bases, with 7 bases of the junction left unmatched. The CDR3 sequence is 15 residues long. This CDR3 reads CASSLGGGSRNEQFF. CDR3 in DNA: TGCGCCAGCAGCTTGGGGGGCGGGAGCCGGAATGAGCAGTTCTTC. The full variable domain, in which reference TRBV5-1 and TRBJ2-1 provide the parts outside the CDR3, is KAGVTQTPRYLIKTRGQQVTLSCSPISGHRSVSWYQQTPGQGLQFLFEYFSETQRNKGNFPGRFSGRQFSNSRSEMNVSTLELGDSALYLCASSLGGGSRNEQFFGPGTRLTVL.

To note about this clone: Other DNA sequences in the sample encode the same CDR3. The chain combines TRBV9 with TRBJ2-2, with D tentatively TRBD2 (5 bases). Trimming shortened V by 0 bases and J by 5 bases, and 11 bases separated the two germline ends. Germline values: CDR1 SGDLS, CDR2 YYNGEE. The CDR3 spans 15 residues. The CDR3: CASSVVGSGTGELFF. CDR3 nucleotide sequence: TGTGCCAGCAGCGTAGTGGGTTCGGGAACCGGGGAGCTGTTTTTT.

This rearrangement joins TRBV30 to TRBJ2-3; no definite D call. The CDR3 has 10 residues. V lost 4 bases and J lost 9, with 8 bases in between. Germline CDR1 GTSNPN, CDR2 SVGIG (reference sequence). The CDR3: CAWTGRTQYF. The CDR3, as DNA: TGTGCCTGGACTGGCCGAACGCAGTATTTT.

CDR3 region: CASQAGVGGSYTQYF. DNA for the CDR3: TGTGCCAGCCAGGCGGGAGTAGGGGGATCATATACGCAGTATTTT. The rearrangement uses TRBV4-2 and TRBJ2-3; a possible D gene is TRBD2 (7 bases). Germline loops: CDR1 LGHNA, CDR2 YNFKEQ. The CDR3 has 15 residues. Trimming removed 8 bases at V and 7 bases at J, with 22 bases between.

The chain has TRBV11-3 and TRBJ2-2, with D possibly being TRBD1 (6 bases). Deletions cut 6 bases from V and 5 bases from J, with 10 bases between. The CDR3 sequence is 13 residues long. CDR1 is SGHNT and CDR2 is YENEEA in the germline V gene. The CDR3 nucleotides are TGTGCCAGCAGTCCAGGGGCGACCGGGGAGCTGTTTTTT. It specifies CASSPGATGELFF.

This chain uses TRBV18 with TRBJ2-7, with 9 nucleotides matching TRBD2. The CDR3 is made up of 15 amino acids. Trimming removed 1 base from V and 7 bases from J; junction bases left unmatched: 8. CDR1 is KGHSH, CDR2 LQKENI, per germline. CDR3 region: CASSPRLAAGSEQYF. In nucleotides, the CDR3 is TGTGCCAGCTCACCACGACTAGCGGCCGGGTCGGAGCAGTACTTC.

The chain employs TRBV6-4 and TRBJ1-2, with D tentatively TRBD1 (5 bases). The CDR3 totals 13 residues. Germline lookup yields CDR1 MRHNA and CDR2 SNTAGT. Trimming took off 6 bases at V and 2 bases at J, with 10 bases between the two ends. DNA for the CDR3: TGTGCCAGCAGCCCTCGGGGGAACTATGGCTACACCTTC. Its protein product is CASSPRGNYGYTF.

Turning to this clone: Germline is not matched at one junction end, which may reflect a read error. The same CDR3 also results from other DNA sequences found in this sample. The chain links TRBV27 to TRBJ1-5, with TRBD1 as a possible D gene (5 bases). The CDR3 is made up of 16 amino acids. Germline values: CDR1 MNHEY, CDR2 SMNVEV (reference sequence). This CDR3 is CASRSQGLYSNQPQHF. CDR3 DNA sequence: TGCGCCAGCAGGTCTCAGGGATTGTATAGCAATCAGCCCCAGCATTTT.